The following is a TCR beta chain sequence with its context. Its antigen is undetermined. The same CDR3 arises from other DNA sequences in this sample as well. Deletions cut 5 bases from V and 2 bases from J, with 7 bases between. The CDR3 runs 13 residues. The germline V gene encodes CDR1 MNHEY and CDR2 SVGAGI. The PCR contained 60 Vbeta and 13 Jbeta primers. Clones were sequenced by immunoSEQ multiplex PCR, and TCRdb holds only the in-frame ones, with some missing. Of around 130,000 clones in the sample, over 70% were seen once. This specimen belongs to a study of cytomegalovirus exposure and HLA in healthy donors. Turning to the study itself: Of 300 to 450 genotyped donors, around 76% clustered with self-reported Caucasian donors.

Findings and limits, study-wide: Reported findings show TCR beta sequences accurately forecast HLA-A and HLA-B alleles in most subjects. Available immune exposure information covered CMV serostatus only. The dataset shows that most TCR sequences were rare, while some public TCRs occurred in many donors.

The chain employs TRBV6-5 and TRBJ1-5, with D perhaps matching TRBD1 (6 bases). Sequencing was carried out using PBMCs. The TCR comes from an older woman in good health and CMV-seropositive. DNA for the CDR3: TGTGCCAGCAGTCCAGGGGGCAATCAGCCCCAGCATTTT. Protein product: CASSPGGNQPQHF.